This T cell receptor beta chain was recorded in a study of shared T cell receptors in the human thymus (dated by TCRdb to about 2021). Study-wide context: The study investigated the way shared, self-reactive T-cell receptor alpha chains are produced in the human thymus.

Library generation was performed with the immunoSEQ multiplex PCR assay. TCRdb holds this immuneACCESS table with in-frame rearrangements only. Some clones are missing; in checked studies, unresolved V genes explain under half, and the rest has no known cause. The sample table contains hundreds of thousands of clones; only one count was recorded for 70% to 90% of them. The ten largest clones take up roughly 0.0089% of the sample. On this clone: Its recognized antigen is unknown. Nothing much larger sits one base from this clone, and base qualities are not available.

The germline V gene (reference sequence) provides CDR1 LNHNV and CDR2 YYDKDF. The CDR3 runs 16 amino acids, cysteine and phenylalanine included. Of the read, only the CDR3 DNA is kept; its 48 bases are in frame from base 1. Between the V and J ends, shortened by 1 base and 7 bases respectively, the junction contains 19 bases. The same data also contributed to another study, on human thymus T cells. The second investigation adds: In Finland, the donors were immunologically healthy infants who were having open corrective cardiac surgery for congenital heart defects. Thymus tissue was obtained as surgical resects removed during corrective cardiac surgery. Usage of V and J gene segments appeared to be biased in both the thymic and the peripheral blood repertoires. The related research found that thymic TCR repertoires overlapped highly between unrelated individuals. The study used under 10 infant thymus samples plus four related peripheral blood samples to characterize TCR alpha and beta repertoires. The infant donors were about 6 to 244 days old, and the cohort included six or seven males and a couple of females. After being mechanically released from the tissue, thymocytes were kept at -70 degrees C in pellets of about 8.5-34 million cells. Genomic DNA was extracted from frozen cell pellets with a QIAsymphony instrument. The immunoSEQ multiplex PCR assay was used to amplify the TCRB and TCRAD loci from a standardized amount of quality-controlled genomic DNA. The amplicons spanned the V(D)J region and were long enough to cover the CDR3 and allow V and J genes to be identified. Amplicon sequencing was performed on an Illumina platform through the commercial immunoSEQ service. Primer bias and sequencing errors were corrected using previously described methods, and TCRAD and TCRB definitions followed the IMGT database. immunoSEQ Analyzer 3.0 and VDJTools were used for repertoire analysis, which covered basic statistics, V/J segment usage, diversity estimates, rarefaction and pairwise overlap. To estimate diversity, the Chao1, ChaoE, Efron-Thisted, Shannon and inverse Simpson indices were applied, and diversity was also estimated on datasets down-sampled to the smallest sample. Repertoire overlap used strict matching of CDR3 nucleotide sequence, V gene and J gene, with Jaccard-based multidimensional scaling clustering. On average, approximately 800,000 unique TCRB clonotypes were obtained from thymus samples, compared with approximately 84,000 from blood samples.

This TCR derives from a boy under three years old with a congenital heart defect. Donor details come from another sample of the same person, matched by shared clones. The sequencing input was thymocytes. The chain is made from TRBV15 and TRBJ1-1; TRBD1 is a weak D gene call, 6 bases matching. The CDR3 in this case is CATSRVPGALTNEAFF. The DNA reads TGTGCCACCAGCAGAGTCCCAGGGGCGCTGACTAATGAAGCTTTCTTT.